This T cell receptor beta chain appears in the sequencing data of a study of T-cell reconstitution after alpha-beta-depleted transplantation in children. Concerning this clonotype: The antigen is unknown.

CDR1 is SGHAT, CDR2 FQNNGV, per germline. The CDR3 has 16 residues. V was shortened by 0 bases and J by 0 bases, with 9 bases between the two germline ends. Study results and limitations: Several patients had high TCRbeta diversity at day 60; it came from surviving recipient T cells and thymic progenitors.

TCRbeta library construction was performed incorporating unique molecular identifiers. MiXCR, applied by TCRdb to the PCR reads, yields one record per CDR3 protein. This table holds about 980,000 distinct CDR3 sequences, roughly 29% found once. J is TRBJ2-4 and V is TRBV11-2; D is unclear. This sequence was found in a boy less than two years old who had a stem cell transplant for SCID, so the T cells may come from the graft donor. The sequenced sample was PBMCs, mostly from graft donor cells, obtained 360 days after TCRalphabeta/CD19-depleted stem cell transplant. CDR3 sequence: CASSLESVGAKNIQYF. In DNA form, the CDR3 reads TGTGCCAGCAGCTTAGAGAGCGTCGGAGCCAAAAACATTCAGTACTTC.